Presented here are 7 T cell receptor beta chains from one specimen sequenced in a study of technical replicates of blood from a few donors. Clones were sequenced by immunoSEQ multiplex PCR, and TCRdb holds only the in-frame ones, with some missing. The sample lists under 85,000 clones; approximately 96% were seen once. Sequencing input: T cells isolated from PBMCs. These receptors all come from a human donor in good health.

The chain has TRBV19 and TRBJ1-5; TRBD1 matches 7 bases. Germline V lookup: CDR1 LNHDA, CDR2 SQIVND (reference sequence). There are 15 residues in the CDR3. Germline trimming cut 4 bases from V and 5 bases from J; bases unmatched to any gene: 8. The CDR3: CASSRAGTAYQPQHF. Here the CDR3 DNA reads TGTGCCAGTAGTAGAGCCGGGACAGCTTATCAGCCCCAGCATTTT. Full variable domain (missing parts from reference TRBV19 and TRBJ1-5): DGGITQSPKYLFRKEGQNVTLSCEQNLNHDAMYWYRQDPGQGLRLIYYSQIVNDFQKGDIAEGYSVSREKKESFPLTVTSAQKNPTAFYLCASSRAGTAYQPQHFGDGTRLSIL.

The chain employs TRBV27 and TRBJ2-5; D possibly corresponds to TRBD2 (5 bases). Germline CDR1 is MNHEY and CDR2 is SMNVEV (reference sequence). The CDR3 runs 13 residues. Trimming shortened V by 5 bases and J by 4 bases, and 11 bases separated the two germline ends. CDR3 region: CASSPGLPETQYF. For the CDR3, the DNA is TGTGCCAGCAGTCCAGGACTCCCAGAGACCCAGTACTTC.

This chain uses TRBV6-5 with TRBJ2-5; 11 nucleotides align to TRBD1. Germline loops: CDR1 MNHEY, CDR2 SVGAGI. The trim removed 6 bases at V and 5 bases at J, leaving 8 bases unmatched. The length of the CDR3 is 15 residues. The CDR3 DNA sequence: TGTGCCAGCAGACCCGGACAGGGGGCATGGGAGACCCAGTACTTC. Its translation: CASRPGQGAWETQYF.

The genes are TRBV30 and TRBJ1-1, with D uncertain. V was pared by 0 bases and J by 4 bases, with 15 bases between. Germline CDR1 and CDR2: GTSNPN and SVGIG (reference sequence). The CDR3 is 15 residues long. CDR3 DNA sequence: TGTGCCTGGAGTGTATTCCCACAGAGTCGCACTGAAGCTTTCTTT. Its protein is CAWSVFPQSRTEAFF.

Comments on this clone: The junction shows a germline mismatch at one end, possibly a read error. This chain joins TRBV7-2 and TRBJ1-1; D remains unclear. The CDR3 spans 13 residues. Germline loops: CDR1 SGHTA, CDR2 FQGNSA. DNA for the CDR3: TGTGCCAGCAGCTTAGGAAGGACTGAACGTCTCGTATTT. Translated: CASSLGRTERLVF.

V usage is TRBV6-5 and J usage is TRBJ2-7; a weak D match, TRBD1 (6 bases). Looked up from germline, CDR1 is MNHEY and CDR2 is SVGAGI. Trimming removed 2 bases from V and 6 bases from J, with 11 bases in between. This CDR3 region has 13 residues. CDR3 DNA: TGTGCCAGCAGTTACGTTACAGGGTTCGAGCAGTACTTC. Translating it yields CASSYVTGFEQYF.

The chain carries TRBV7-2 and TRBJ1-1; D unresolved. The CDR3 has 12 amino acids. Deletions cut 8 bases from V and 5 bases from J, with 12 bases between. CDR1 is SGHTA, CDR2 FQGNSA, per germline. In DNA, the CDR3 is TGTGCCAGCGCGTGGTTAGAGACTGAAGCTTTCTTT. This codes for CASAWLETEAFF.